The subject of this entry is one TCR beta chain. This sample was taken from a study of T-cell memory formation after mild COVID-19. MiXCR, applied by TCRdb to the 5' RACE reads, yields one record per CDR3 protein. Counted here are more than 100,000 distinct CDR3 sequences, over 15% occurring once; the ten biggest clones make up 5% to 5.5%. Trimming left V 2 bases short and J 9 bases short, with 11 bases between. This CDR3 is built from 12 residues. CDR1 SGDLS and CDR2 YYNGEE come from the germline V gene. The V call is TRBV9, the J call TRBJ1-2; tentatively, D is TRBD1 (6 bases). This sequence was found in a man aged 18-30 years who had mild COVID-19 (a few samples of this study predate the infection). Cell type and time point are not known. Sequences were obtained from PBMCs or a T cell subset sorted from them (not recorded which). The CDR3 DNA follows: TGTGCCAGCAGCGTTCGGGGGCAGAGCTACACCTTC. Protein sequence: CASSVRGQSYTF.